Sequencing of this T cell receptor (beta chain) was carried out in a study of T-cell reconstitution after alpha-beta-depleted transplantation in children. Construction of the TCRbeta library involved unique molecular identifiers. One entry per CDR3 protein, called by TCRdb with MiXCR from the PCR reads. This table has around 94,000 distinct CDR3 sequences, around 7.8% appearing once. This clonotype has only a few counts. From germline, CDR1 is LGHDT and CDR2 YNNKEL (reference sequence). The CDR3 loop spans 14 amino acids. V gave up 5 bases and J gave up 9 bases, with 14 bases separating them. The sequence was collected from a boy aged 2 to 9 with acute lymphoblastic leukemia, due to receive a stem cell transplant. The chain uses TRBV3-1 and TRBJ1-6; D ambiguous. The source was PBMCs, collected before TCRalphabeta/CD19-depleted stem cell transplant. The CDR3: CASSARDSGSPLHF. As DNA, the CDR3 is TGTGCCAGCAGCGCTAGAGACTCGGGTTCACCCCTCCACTTT.